Presented here are 2 T cell receptor beta chains from one specimen sequenced in a study of technical replicates of blood from several donors. Assay: immunoSEQ multiplex PCR; the TCRdb copy retains only in-frame clones and omits some. The sample contains about 66,000 clones, around 97% of which appear only once. Material for sequencing was T cells isolated from PBMCs. Receptors were obtained from a human donor in good health.

This sequence joins TRBV7-9 and TRBJ2-7; a possible D gene is TRBD1 (5 bases). This CDR3 comprises 12 residues. V was trimmed by 4 bases and J by 3 bases, leaving 7 bases between them. Germline V gives CDR1 SEHNR, CDR2 FQNEAQ (reference sequence). The CDR3 DNA reads as TGTGCCAGCAGCTCGCAGGGCTACGAGCAGTACTTC. Translated, it gives CASSSQGYEQYF.

The gene calls are TRBV10-2 and TRBJ2-2, with TRBD2 matching 10 bases. The V gene's germline CDR1 is WSHSY and CDR2 SAAADI. The CDR3 runs to 14 residues. V gave up 4 bases and J gave up 5 bases; unmatched junction bases: 1. The CDR3 loop is CASSVLAGTGELFF. The DNA for the CDR3 is TGCGCCAGCAGTGTACTAGCGGGAACCGGGGAGCTGTTTTTT.